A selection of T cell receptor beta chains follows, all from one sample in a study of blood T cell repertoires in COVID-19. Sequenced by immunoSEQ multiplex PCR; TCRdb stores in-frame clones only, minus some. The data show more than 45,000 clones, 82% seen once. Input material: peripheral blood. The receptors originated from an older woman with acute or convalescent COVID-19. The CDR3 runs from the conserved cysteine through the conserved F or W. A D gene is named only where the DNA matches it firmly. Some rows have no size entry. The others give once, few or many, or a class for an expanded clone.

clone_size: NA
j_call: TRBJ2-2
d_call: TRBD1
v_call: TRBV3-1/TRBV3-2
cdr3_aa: CASSWTDGTVITGELFF
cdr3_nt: TGTGCCAGCAGCTGGACGGACGGGACAGTTATTACCGGGGAGCTGTTTTTT

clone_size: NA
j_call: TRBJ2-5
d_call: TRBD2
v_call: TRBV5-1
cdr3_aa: CASSLGGLAGSLKTQYF
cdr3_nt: TGCGCCAGCAGCTTGGGAGGGCTAGCGGGGTCATTGAAGACCCAGTACTTC

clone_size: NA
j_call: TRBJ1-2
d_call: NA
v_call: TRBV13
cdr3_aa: CASLAGATYGYTF
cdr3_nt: TGTGCCAGTCTAGCGGGGGCAACCTATGGCTACACCTTC

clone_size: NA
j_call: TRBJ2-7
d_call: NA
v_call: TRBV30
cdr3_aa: CAWSGVNYGEQYF
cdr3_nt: TGTGCCTGGAGCGGGGTCAATTACGGCGAGCAGTACTTC

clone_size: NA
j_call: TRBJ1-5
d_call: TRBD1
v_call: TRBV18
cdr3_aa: CASSQDRGNQPQHF
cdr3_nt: TGTGCCAGCTCACAGGACAGGGGAAATCAGCCCCAGCATTTT

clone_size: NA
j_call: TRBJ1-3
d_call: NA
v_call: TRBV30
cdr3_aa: CAWATGAGGNTIYF
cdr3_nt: TGTGCCTGGGCCACAGGAGCAGGAGGAAACACCATATATTTT

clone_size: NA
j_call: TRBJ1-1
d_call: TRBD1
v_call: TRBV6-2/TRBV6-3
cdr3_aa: CASSLGQGRNTEAFF
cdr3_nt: TGTGCCAGCAGTCTGGGACAGGGGAGGAACACTGAAGCTTTCTTT

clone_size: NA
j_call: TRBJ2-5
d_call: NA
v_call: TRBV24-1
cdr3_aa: CATIASRVEETQYF
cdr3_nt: TGTGCCACCATAGCGTCTCGTGTAGAGGAGACCCAGTACTTC

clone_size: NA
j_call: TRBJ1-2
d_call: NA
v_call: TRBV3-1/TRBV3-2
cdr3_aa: CASSQASTGHYGYTF
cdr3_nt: TGTGCCAGCAGCCAAGCTTCTACAGGGCACTATGGCTACACCTTC

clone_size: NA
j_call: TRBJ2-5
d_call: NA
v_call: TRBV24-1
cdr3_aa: CATSDLDPAETQYF
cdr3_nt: TGTGCCACCAGTGATCTAGACCCAGCAGAGACCCAGTACTTC

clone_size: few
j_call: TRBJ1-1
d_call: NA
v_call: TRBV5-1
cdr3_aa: CASSSTGRGLNTEAFF
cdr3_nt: TGCGCCAGCAGCTCCACAGGGAGAGGATTGAACACTGAAGCTTTCTTT

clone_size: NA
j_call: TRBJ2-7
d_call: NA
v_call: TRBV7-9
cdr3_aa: CASSLEPALEQYF
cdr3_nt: TGTGCCAGCAGCTTAGAACCAGCGCTCGAGCAGTACTTC

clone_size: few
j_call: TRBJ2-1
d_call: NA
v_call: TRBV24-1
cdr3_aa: CATRGRGESYNEQFF
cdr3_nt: TGTGCCACCCGGGGCAGGGGCGAGTCCTACAATGAGCAGTTCTTC

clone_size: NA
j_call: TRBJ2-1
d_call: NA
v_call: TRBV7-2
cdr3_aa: CASSLAGAPYNEQFF
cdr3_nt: TGTGCCAGCAGCTTAGCGGGGGCCCCTTACAATGAGCAGTTCTTC

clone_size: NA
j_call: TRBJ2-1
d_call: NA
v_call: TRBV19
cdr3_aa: CASSIRDGRNNEQFF
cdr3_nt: TGTGCCAGTAGTATACGGGACGGGAGAAACAATGAGCAGTTCTTC

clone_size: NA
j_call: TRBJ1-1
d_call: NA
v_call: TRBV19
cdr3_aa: CASRPHEGVEAFF
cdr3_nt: TGTGCCAGTAGACCACATGAAGGGGTTGAAGCTTTCTTT

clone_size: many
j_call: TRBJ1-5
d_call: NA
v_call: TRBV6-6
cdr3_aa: CASSSYSYQPQHF
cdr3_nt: TGTGCCAGCAGTTCGTACAGTTATCAGCCCCAGCATTTT

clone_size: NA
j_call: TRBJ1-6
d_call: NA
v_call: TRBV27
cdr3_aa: CASSSTGSSYNSPLHF
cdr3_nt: TGTGCCAGCAGTTCCACAGGGAGCTCCTATAATTCACCCCTCCACTTT

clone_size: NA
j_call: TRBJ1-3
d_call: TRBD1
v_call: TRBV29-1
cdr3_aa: CSASSGGSGNTIYF
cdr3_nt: TGCAGCGCATCCTCAGGGGGGTCTGGAAACACCATATATTTT

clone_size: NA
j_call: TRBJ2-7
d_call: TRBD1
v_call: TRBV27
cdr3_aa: CASSDRDRAYEQYF
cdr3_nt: TGTGCCAGCAGTGACCGGGACAGGGCCTACGAGCAGTACTTC

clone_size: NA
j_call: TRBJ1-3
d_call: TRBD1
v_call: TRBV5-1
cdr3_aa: CASSYTGVGNTIYF
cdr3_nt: TGCGCCAGCAGCTATACAGGGGTTGGAAACACCATATATTTT

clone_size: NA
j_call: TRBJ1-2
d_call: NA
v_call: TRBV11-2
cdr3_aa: CASSSRQLLGGYGYTF
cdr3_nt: TGTGCCAGCAGCTCAAGGCAGCTACTCGGGGGCTATGGCTACACCTTC

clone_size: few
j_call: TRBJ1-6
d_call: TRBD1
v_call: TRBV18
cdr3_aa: CASSPGTGSPLHF
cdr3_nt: TGTGCCAGCTCACCCGGGACAGGTTCACCCCTCCACTTT

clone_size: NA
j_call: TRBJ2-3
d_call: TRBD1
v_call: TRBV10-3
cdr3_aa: CAIKWDRNTDTQYF
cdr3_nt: TGTGCCATCAAGTGGGACAGGAACACAGATACGCAGTATTTT

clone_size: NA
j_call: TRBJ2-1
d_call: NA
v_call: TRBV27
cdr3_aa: CASSPLRAHNEQFF
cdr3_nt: TGTGCCAGCAGTCCCCTCAGAGCGCACAATGAGCAGTTCTTC

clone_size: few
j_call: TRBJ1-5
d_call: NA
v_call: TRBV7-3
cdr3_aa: CASSRGSNQPQHF
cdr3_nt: TGTGCCAGCAGCCGTGGCTCCAATCAGCCCCAGCATTTT

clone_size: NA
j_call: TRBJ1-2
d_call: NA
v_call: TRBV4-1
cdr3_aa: CASSPEGNQGCTF
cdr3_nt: TGCGCCAGCAGCCCAGAAGGAAATCAGGGCTGCACCTTC

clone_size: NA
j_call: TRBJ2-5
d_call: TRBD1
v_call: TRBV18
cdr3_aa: CASSRQGPQETQYF
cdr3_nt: TGTGCCAGCTCACGACAGGGTCCCCAAGAGACCCAGTACTTC

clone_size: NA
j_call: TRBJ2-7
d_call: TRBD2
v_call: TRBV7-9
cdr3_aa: CASSERGGREAEQYF
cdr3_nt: TGTGCCAGCAGCGAGCGCGGGGGGCGGGAGGCCGAGCAGTACTTC

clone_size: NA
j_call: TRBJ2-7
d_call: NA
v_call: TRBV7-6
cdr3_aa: CASSVQGAVYEQYF
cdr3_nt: TGTGCCAGCAGCGTACAGGGTGCGGTCTACGAGCAGTACTTC

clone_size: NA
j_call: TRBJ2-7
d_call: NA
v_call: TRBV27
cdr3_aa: CASSLTGRFYEQYF
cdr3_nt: TGTGCCAGCAGTTTAACGGGTCGGTTCTACGAGCAGTACTTC

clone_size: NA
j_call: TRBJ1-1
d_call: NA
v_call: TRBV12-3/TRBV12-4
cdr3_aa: CASGLRGGTEAFF
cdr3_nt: TGTGCCAGCGGCCTCAGGGGAGGGACTGAAGCTTTCTTT

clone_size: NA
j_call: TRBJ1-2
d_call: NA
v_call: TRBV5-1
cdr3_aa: CASSLDARGFESYTF
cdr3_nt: TGCGCCAGCAGCTTGGATGCGCGAGGGTTCGAAAGCTACACCTTC

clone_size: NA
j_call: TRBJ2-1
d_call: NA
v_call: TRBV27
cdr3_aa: CASSLGHYNEQFF
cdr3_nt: TGTGCCAGCAGTCTTGGACATTACAATGAGCAGTTCTTC

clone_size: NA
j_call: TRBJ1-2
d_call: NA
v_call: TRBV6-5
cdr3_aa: CASSSPGPRGGYTF
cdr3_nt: TGTGCCAGCAGCTCCCCGGGCCCCAGGGGTGGCTACACCTTC

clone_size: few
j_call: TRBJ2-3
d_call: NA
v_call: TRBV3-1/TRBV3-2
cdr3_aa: CASSPDGRTQYF
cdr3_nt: TGTGCCAGCAGCCCGGATGGGAGGACGCAGTATTTT

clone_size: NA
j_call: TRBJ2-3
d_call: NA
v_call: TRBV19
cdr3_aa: CASSISLTDTQYF
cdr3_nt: TGTGCCAGTAGCATATCCCTCACAGATACGCAGTATTTT

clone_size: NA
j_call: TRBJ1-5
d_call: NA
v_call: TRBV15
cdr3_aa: CATSRDEEDQPQHF
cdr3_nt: TGTGCCACCAGCAGAGATGAGGAGGATCAGCCCCAGCATTTT

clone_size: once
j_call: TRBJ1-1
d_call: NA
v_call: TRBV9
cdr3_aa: CASSDSPMMLGTEAFF
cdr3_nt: TGTGCCAGCAGCGATAGCCCAATGATGTTAGGCACTGAAGCTTTCTTT

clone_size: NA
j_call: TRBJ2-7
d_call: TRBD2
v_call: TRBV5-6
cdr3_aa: CASSSVAGGSYEQYF
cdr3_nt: TGTGCCAGCAGCTCCGTAGCGGGGGGGTCCTACGAGCAGTACTTC

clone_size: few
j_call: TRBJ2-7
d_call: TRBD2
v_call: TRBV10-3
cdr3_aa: CAYGGSSYEQYF
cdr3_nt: TGTGCCTACGGGGGGAGCTCCTACGAGCAGTACTTC

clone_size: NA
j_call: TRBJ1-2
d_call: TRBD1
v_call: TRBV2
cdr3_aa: CASSADRGGRYGYTF
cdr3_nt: TGTGCCAGCAGCGCCGACAGGGGGGGCCGGTATGGCTACACCTTC

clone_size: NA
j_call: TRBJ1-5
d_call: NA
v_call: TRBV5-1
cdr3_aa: CASSLGHGQPQHF
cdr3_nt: TGCGCCAGCAGCCTAGGACACGGCCAGCCCCAGCATTTT

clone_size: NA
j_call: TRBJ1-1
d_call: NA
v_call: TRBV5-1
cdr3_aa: CASSLEGIDTEAFF
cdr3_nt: TGCGCCAGCAGCTTGGAGGGGATTGACACTGAAGCTTTCTTT

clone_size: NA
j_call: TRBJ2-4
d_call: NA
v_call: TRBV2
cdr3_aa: CASSDPGRGLRIAKNIQYF
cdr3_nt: TGTGCCAGCAGTGATCCGGGCCGAGGACTAAGGATAGCCAAAAACATTCAGTACTTC

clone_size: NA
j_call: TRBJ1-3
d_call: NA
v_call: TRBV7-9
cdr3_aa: CATRLLEVGNTIYF
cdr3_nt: TGTGCCACTCGACTACTTGAGGTTGGAAACACCATATATTTT

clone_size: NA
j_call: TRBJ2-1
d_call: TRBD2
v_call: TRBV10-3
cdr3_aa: CAISDTSGNYNEQFF
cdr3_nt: TGTGCCATCAGTGACACTAGCGGGAATTACAATGAGCAGTTCTTC

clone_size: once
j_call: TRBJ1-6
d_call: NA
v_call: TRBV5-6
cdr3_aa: CASSLERLGSPLHF
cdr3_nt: TGTGCCAGCAGCTTGGAAAGGCTAGGTTCACCCCTCCACTTT

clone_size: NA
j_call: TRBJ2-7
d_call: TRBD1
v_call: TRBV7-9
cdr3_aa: CASSYGTGGDEQYF
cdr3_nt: TGTGCCAGCAGCTACGGGACAGGGGGCGACGAGCAGTACTTC

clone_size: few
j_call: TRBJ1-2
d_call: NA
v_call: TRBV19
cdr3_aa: CASSIAEIPYGYTF
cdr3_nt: TGTGCCAGTAGTATAGCCGAGATACCCTATGGCTACACCTTC

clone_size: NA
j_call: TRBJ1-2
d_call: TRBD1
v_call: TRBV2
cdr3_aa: CASRSWTGDLGYTF
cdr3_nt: TGTGCCAGCAGATCTTGGACAGGGGATTTGGGCTACACCTTC

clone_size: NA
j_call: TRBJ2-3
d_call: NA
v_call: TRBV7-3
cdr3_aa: CASSSQGRDTQYF
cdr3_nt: TGTGCCAGCAGCTCACAGGGGAGGGATACGCAGTATTTT

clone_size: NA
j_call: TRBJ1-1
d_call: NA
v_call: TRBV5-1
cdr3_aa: CASSQDTNTEAFF
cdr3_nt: TGCGCCAGCAGTCAGGACACGAACACTGAAGCTTTCTTT

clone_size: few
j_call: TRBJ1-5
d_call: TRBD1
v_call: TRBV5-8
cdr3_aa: CASSSGGSNQPQHF
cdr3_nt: TGTGCCAGCAGCTCAGGGGGAAGCAATCAGCCCCAGCATTTT

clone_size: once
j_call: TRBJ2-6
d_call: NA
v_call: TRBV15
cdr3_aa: CATSSTNSGANVLTF
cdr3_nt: TGTGCCACCAGCAGCACTAACTCTGGGGCCAACGTCCTGACTTTC